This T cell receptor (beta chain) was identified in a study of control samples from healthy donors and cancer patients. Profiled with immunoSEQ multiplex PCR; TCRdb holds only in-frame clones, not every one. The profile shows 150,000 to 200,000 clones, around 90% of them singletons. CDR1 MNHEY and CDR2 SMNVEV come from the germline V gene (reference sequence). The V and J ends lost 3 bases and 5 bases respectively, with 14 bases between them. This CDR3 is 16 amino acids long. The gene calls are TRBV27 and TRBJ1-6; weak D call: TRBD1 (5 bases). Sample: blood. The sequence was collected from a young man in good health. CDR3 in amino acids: CASSFVGGVDNSPLHF. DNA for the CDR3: TGTGCCAGCAGTTTTGTCGGGGGTGTCGATAATTCACCCCTCCACTTT.